The following is a T cell receptor (beta chain) sequence with its context. What it recognizes is unknown. A single record per CDR3 protein comes from TCRdb applying MiXCR to the RT-PCR reads. The table shows some 15,000 distinct CDR3 sequences, with 70% to 85% occurring only once. These data are taken from a study of yellow fever vaccine responses in identical twins. The study, taken as a whole, reports: Reportedly, twins' vaccine T cell responses looked partly convergent and partly personalized.

Germline assignment: CDR1 SNHLY and CDR2 FYNNEI. The CDR3 is made up of 12 amino acids. V was cut by 6 bases and J by 7 bases, with 12 bases left in between. Sequenced here: T cells from blood (PBMCs), unsorted or a sorted subset (not recorded which), sampled before or after yellow fever vaccination (not recorded which). This rearrangement joins TRBV2 to TRBJ2-5, with D unclear. The origin of this receptor is a woman under 30 who received the yellow fever vaccine. The CDR3 DNA follows: TGTGCCAGCAGGCAATGGGTCGCGACCCAGTACTTC. Translated, it gives CASRQWVATQYF.